Below are 8 T cell receptor beta chains sequenced from a single sample in a study of shared clonotypes between healthy human individuals. Only in-frame clones appear in the TCRdb table, and some are missing; sequencing was by immunoSEQ multiplex PCR. The table shows approximately 530,000 clones, with around 96% occurring only once. Material for sequencing was naive CD4+ T cells sorted from blood. Specified subset: CD45RA+ positively selected. These TCRs come from a woman under 40 in good health.

J is TRBJ1-4 and V is TRBV27, with 7 positions matching TRBD1. Looked up from germline, CDR1 is MNHEY and CDR2 is SMNVEV (reference sequence). The J segment lost 5 bases and the V segment lost 2 bases, leaving 2 bases of the junction unmatched. The CDR3 is 14 amino acids. CDR3 region: CASSLGTENEKLFF. The CDR3 DNA sequence: TGTGCCAGCAGTTTAGGGACAGAAAATGAAAAACTGTTTTTT. The variable domain in full, with the rest retrieved from reference TRBV27 and TRBJ1-4, is EAQVTQNPRYLITVTGKKLTVTCSQNMNHEYMSWYRQDPGLGLRQIYYSMNVEVTDKGDVPEGYKVSRKEKRNFPLILESPSPNQTSLYFCASSLGTENEKLFFGSGTQLSVL.

In this sample, this clone turned up once. The chain has TRBV2 and TRBJ2-7; D remains ambiguous. CDR1 and CDR2 (germline): SNHLY, FYNNEI. Trimming pared 8 bases from V and 3 bases from J, leaving 14 bases between. This CDR3 region has 13 residues. CDR3 DNA sequence: TGTGCCAGCCGTTTCGAACCTTACTACGAGCAGTACTTC. It encodes CASRFEPYYEQYF.

This clone was counted a single time. This rearrangement joins TRBV6-1 to TRBJ1-1, with 7 positions matching TRBD1. With V trimmed by 1 base and J by 4 bases, 9 bases remained unmatched. Germline V gene lookup returns CDR1 MNHNS and CDR2 SASEGT. The CDR3 is made up of 16 amino acids. Here the CDR3 reads CASSEVYRGMSTEAFF. The CDR3 DNA reads as TGTGCCAGCAGTGAAGTGTACAGGGGAATGAGCACTGAAGCTTTCTTT.

CDR3 loop: CASSPRSREGLYNEQFF. The CDR3 DNA reads TGTGCCAGCAGTCCACGGAGTCGGGAGGGCCTTTACAATGAGCAGTTCTTC. The chain uses TRBV27 and TRBJ2-1; TRBD2 aligns across 8 bases. This CDR3 is built from 17 residues. J lost 4 bases, V lost 5 bases, and 13 bases had no gene match. Per germline, CDR1 MNHEY and CDR2 SMNVEV (reference sequence).

The chain joins TRBV5-8 to TRBJ2-1, with TRBD2 matching over 7 bases. CDR3 length: 14 residues. The germline V gene has CDR1 SGHTS and CDR2 YDEGEE. V was pared by 6 bases and J by 6 bases, with 9 bases of the junction left unmatched. The CDR3: CASTGTTLVNEQFF. In DNA, the CDR3 is TGTGCCAGCACCGGGACTACTCTTGTCAATGAGCAGTTCTTC.

The chain has TRBV19 and TRBJ2-3; 7 nucleotides line up with TRBD1. The length of the CDR3 is 13 residues. CDR1 and CDR2 (germline): LNHDA, SQIVND (reference sequence). Losses at the gene ends were 7 bases for V and 4 bases for J; bases not matched to a gene: 5. The CDR3 is CASTSTGADTQYF. The CDR3 DNA follows: TGTGCCAGTACCTCTACAGGGGCAGATACGCAGTATTTT.

The table lists this clone with a count of one. This sequence joins TRBV10-2 and TRBJ1-2, with TRBD1 matching over 7 bases. This CDR3 comprises 15 residues. J gave up 8 bases and V 3 bases, and 12 bases lay outside the gene matches. Germline V CDR1 and CDR2: WSHSY, SAAADI. CDR3 nucleotides: TGCGCCAGCAGTGAATCGGCAGGGGGGATGGGAGGCTACACCTTC. This codes for CASSESAGGMGGYTF.

The chain carries TRBV10-3 and TRBJ1-1; D possibly corresponds to TRBD1 (6 bases). CDR3 length equals 13 residues. Trimming stripped 8 bases from V and 6 bases from J, with 16 bases between. CDR1 is ENHRY and CDR2 is SYGVKD in the germline V gene. The CDR3 bases are TGTGCCATCGGGGAACAGGGTCGGGCTGAAGCTTTCTTT. Translated: CAIGEQGRAEAFF.